One and the same sample provided the 9 T cell receptor beta chains below, sequenced in a study of blood T cell repertoires in COVID-19. Some clones are missing from TCRdb's copy, which holds only in-frame ones; the method was immunoSEQ multiplex PCR. The data show around 86,000 clones, 70% to 90% seen once. The sample taken for sequencing was peripheral blood. These receptors came from a human donor with acute or convalescent COVID-19. The donor label of this sample is uncertain.

The V call is TRBV10-3, the J call TRBJ2-7; 7 bases are shared with TRBD1. The ends lost 10 bases at V and 1 base at J; junction bases unmatched: 10. The CDR3 length is 14 residues. The germline gives CDR1 ENHRY, CDR2 SYGVKD. The CDR3, as DNA: TGTGCCACCGGCAGGGACAGACAATCCTACGAGCAGTACTTC. Translating it yields CATGRDRQSYEQYF.

The chain joins TRBV6-5 to TRBJ1-1; 8 bases line up with TRBD1. The V and J ends lost 10 bases and 5 bases, in that order; junction bases with no gene match: 9. There are 13 residues in the CDR3. Germline loops: CDR1 MNHEY, CDR2 SVGAGI. The CDR3 coding sequence is TGTGCCACAACCGACAGGGGCGGGACTGAAGCTTTCTTT. Translated, it gives CATTDRGGTEAFF.

In its sample, this clone was seen a few times. The chain has TRBV7-9 and TRBJ2-1, with 11 nucleotides matching TRBD2. Per the germline V gene, CDR1 is SEHNR and CDR2 is FQNEAQ (reference sequence). The CDR3 loop spans 15 amino acids. J lost 6 bases, V lost 4 bases, and 5 bases had no gene match. In nucleotides, the CDR3 is TGTGCCAGCAGCTCCTTAGCGGGGGGGACCAATGAGCAGTTCTTC. Encoded protein: CASSSLAGGTNEQFF.

The chain combines TRBV5-1 with TRBJ2-2, with 11 bases lining up with TRBD2. V was pared by 3 bases and J by 7 bases, with 8 bases of the junction left unmatched. CDR1 is SGHRS, CDR2 YFSETQ, per germline. There are 16 residues in the CDR3. The CDR3 DNA follows: TGCGCCAGCAGCTCCCTTAGCGGGGGGGCAATCGGGGAGCTGTTTTTT. It codes for CASSSLSGGAIGELFF.

V gene TRBV6-5 combines with J gene TRBJ1-5; 7 bases align to TRBD1. The CDR3 length is 15 residues. V gave up 0 bases and J gave up 9 bases; unmatched junction bases: 8. Germline V gene lookup returns CDR1 MNHEY and CDR2 SVGAGI. CDR3 DNA sequence: TGTGCCAGCAGTTACTCTGCACAGGGGCTTTGGCCCCAGCATTTT. This sequence encodes CASSYSAQGLWPQHF.

V and J are TRBV4-2 and TRBJ2-3, with TRBD2 identical over 14 bases. The CDR3 sequence is 16 residues long. In germline, CDR1 is LGHNA, CDR2 YNFKEQ. V lost 5 bases and J lost 6; bases outside the gene matches: 7. The CDR3 nucleotides are TGTGCCAGCAGCGCGACTAGCGGGGGGGGCCTCGATACGCAGTATTTT. This encodes CASSATSGGGLDTQYF.

The chain joins TRBV27 to TRBJ2-7, with 7 bases aligning to TRBD1. The V and J ends lost 2 bases and 5 bases, in that order; junction bases with no gene match: 15. The germline V gene has CDR1 MNHEY and CDR2 SMNVEV (reference sequence). The CDR3 consists of 17 residues. CDR3 sequence (DNA): TGTGCCAGCAGTTTAAGGCGAGGGACAGCCAGGGGCAACGAGCAGTACTTC. Its translation is CASSLRRGTARGNEQYF.

The V and J genes are TRBV27 and TRBJ1-6; D might be TRBD1 (5 bases). In germline, CDR1 is MNHEY, CDR2 SMNVEV (reference sequence). The CDR3 is 15 residues long. The V end was cut by 3 bases, the J end by 7 bases, with 13 bases between. In DNA form, the CDR3 reads TGTGCCAGCAGTTTCGCAGGGCAGAGAAATTCACCCCTCCACTTT. Encoded protein: CASSFAGQRNSPLHF.

The chain links TRBV12-3 or TRBV12-4 to TRBJ1-5; 9 bases match TRBD1. V lost 10 bases, J lost 6 bases, and 4 bases stayed unmatched. CDR3 size: 12 residues. CDR3 nucleotides: TGTGCCAACGGACAGGGGACTCAGCCCCAGCATTTT. Translated, it gives CANGQGTQPQHF.